This passage covers 21 T cell receptor beta chains from one sample sequenced in a study of shared clonotypes between healthy human individuals. Terminally differentiated effector memory CD45RA+ cells were excluded by CCR7 positive selection of CD45RO-negative cells. Sequencing used immunoSEQ multiplex PCR; TCRdb keeps in-frame clones, though not all of them. Of some 2,000,000 clones in the sample, about 95% were seen once. The source material was naive CD8+ T cells sorted from blood. Receptors originate from a young man in good health.

This chain uses TRBV7-9 with TRBJ2-5; D gene unclear. The CDR3 totals 16 residues. Germline CDR1 SEHNR, CDR2 FQNEAQ (reference sequence). V was cut by 2 bases and J by 5 bases, with 18 bases left in between. In DNA form, the CDR3 reads TGTGCCAGCAGCTTATACAAAGGGCCCGGCGGTGAGACCCAGTACTTC. It encodes CASSLYKGPGGETQYF.

The chain recombines TRBV27 with TRBJ2-1, with a weak D call TRBD1 (7 bases). Trimming removed 3 bases at V and 5 bases at J, with 11 bases between. Germline V gene data show CDR1 as MNHEY and CDR2 as SMNVEV (reference sequence). The CDR3 is made up of 14 amino acids. The CDR3 reads CASSFGGQNNEQFF. CDR3 coding DNA: TGTGCCAGCAGTTTCGGGGGACAGAACAATGAGCAGTTCTTC.

This clone was recorded once. The rearrangement joins TRBV18 to TRBJ2-7; D gene uncertain. Trimming removed 0 bases at V and 5 bases at J, with 11 bases between. The CDR3 totals 14 residues. Germline V lookup: CDR1 KGHSH, CDR2 LQKENI. The CDR3 bases are TGTGCCAGCTCACCACCTGGGTTTGAAGACGAGCAGTACTTC. Protein: CASSPPGFEDEQYF.

V gene TRBV6-1 combines with J gene TRBJ2-7, with D perhaps matching TRBD2 (5 bases). CDR3 size: 15 residues. Trimming pared 1 base from V and 4 bases from J, leaving 14 bases between. The germline V gene encodes CDR1 MNHNS and CDR2 SASEGT. In DNA form, the CDR3 reads TGTGCCAGCAGTGAAGATGAGAGGGTAATATACGAGCAGTACTTC. Residues: CASSEDERVIYEQYF.

The chain employs TRBV4-2 and TRBJ2-1; weak D call: TRBD2 (7 bases). The CDR3 is 15 residues long. Germline V gene lookup returns CDR1 LGHNA and CDR2 YNFKEQ. Trimming removed 7 bases from V and 4 bases from J, with 17 bases in between. The CDR3: CASTPGAGAYNEQFF. CDR3 DNA: TGTGCCAGCACCCCAGGGGCGGGGGCTTACAATGAGCAGTTCTTC.

Concerning this clone: The identical CDR3 is also encoded by other nucleotide sequences in the sample. DNA of the CDR3: TGTGCCAGCAGTTACTCGAGATCCTACGAGCAGTACTTC. This codes for CASSYSRSYEQYF. The chain recombines TRBV6-5 with TRBJ2-7; no definite D call. V was trimmed by 0 bases and J by 1 base, leaving 4 bases between them. This CDR3 is built from 13 residues. Germline V CDR1 and CDR2: MNHEY, SVGAGI.

This chain uses TRBV5-1 with TRBJ1-1; no reliable D call. Germline V gene lookup returns CDR1 SGHRS and CDR2 YFSETQ. This CDR3 has 14 residues. Trimming cost V 2 bases and J 3 bases, with 11 bases left between them. The CDR3 DNA reads as TGCGCCAGCAGCTTTTTCTTTGGGGACACTGAAGCTTTCTTT. Its translation is CASSFFFGDTEAFF.

In its sample, this clone was seen once. This sequence joins TRBV15 and TRBJ1-5; D uncertain. This CDR3 has 15 amino acids. CDR1 and CDR2 from the germline V gene are LNHNV and YYDKDF (reference sequence). Deletions cut 0 bases from V and 7 bases from J, with 13 bases between. CDR3 amino acids: CATSRDLSKLQPQHF. The CDR3, as DNA: TGTGCCACCAGCAGAGATCTATCCAAGCTACAGCCCCAGCATTTT. The full variable domain, completed using reference TRBV15 and TRBJ1-5, is DAMVIQNPRYQVTQFGKPVTLSCSQTLNHNVMYWYQQKSSQAPKLLFHYYDKDFNNEADTPDNFQSRRPNTSFCFLDIRSPGLGDTAMYLCATSRDLSKLQPQHFGDGTRLSIL.

The J gene is TRBJ2-7, the V gene TRBV27; TRBD1 matches at 8 bases. Germline trimming cut 7 bases from V and 7 bases from J; bases unmatched to any gene: 12. The CDR3 contains 14 residues. The germline CDR1 and CDR2 sequences are MNHEY and SMNVEV (reference sequence). As DNA, the CDR3 is TGTGCCAGCACTACGGACAGGGATACTACTGAGCAGTACTTC. It codes for CASTTDRDTTEQYF.

The chain couples TRBV7-2 to TRBJ1-5; 7 bases map to TRBD1. V lost 5 bases and J lost 7; bases outside the gene matches: 5. Germline V CDR1 and CDR2: SGHTA, FQGNSA. The CDR3 runs 13 residues. CDR3 protein: CASSQDRAQPQHF. As DNA, the CDR3 is TGTGCCAGCAGCCAAGACAGGGCCCAGCCCCAGCATTTT.

This chain links TRBV6-5 with TRBJ1-6; tentative D call: TRBD1 (5 bases). The germline V gene encodes CDR1 MNHEY and CDR2 SVGAGI. The CDR3 length is 14 residues. V lost 2 bases to trimming and J lost 8 bases, with 10 bases between them. CDR3 sequence reads: CASSYVQGYSPLHF. The DNA of the CDR3 is TGTGCCAGCAGTTACGTGCAGGGTTATTCACCCCTCCACTTT.

The chain combines TRBV28 with TRBJ2-1; 8 nucleotides agree with TRBD2. J gave up 4 bases and V 3 bases, and 8 bases lay outside the gene matches. This CDR3 has 16 amino acids. CDR1 is MDHEN and CDR2 is SYDVKM in the germline V gene. The chain's CDR3 is CASSFFPAGAYNEQFF. The CDR3 bases are TGTGCCAGCAGTTTCTTCCCAGCGGGGGCTTACAATGAGCAGTTCTTC.

The chain combines TRBV6-4 with TRBJ1-5; D may be TRBD1 (5 bases). This CDR3 region has 15 residues. Germline assignment: CDR1 MRHNA and CDR2 SNTAGT. Trimming stripped 3 bases from V and 7 bases from J, with 16 bases between. The CDR3 loop reads CASSEAGTPGQPQHF. Written as DNA, the CDR3 is TGTGCCAGCAGTGAGGCCGGGACTCCCGGGCAGCCCCAGCATTTT.

The chain has TRBV28 and TRBJ2-5; perhaps TRBD2 as D (5 bases). Trimming left V 4 bases short and J 2 bases short, with 14 bases between. The length of the CDR3 is 15 residues. Germline values: CDR1 MDHEN, CDR2 SYDVKM. The CDR3 sequence is CASSWAGEWQETQYF. CDR3 DNA sequence: TGTGCCAGCAGTTGGGCCGGGGAGTGGCAAGAGACCCAGTACTTC.

The rearrangement uses TRBV2 and TRBJ2-7, with 7 bases lining up with TRBD2. Looked up from germline, CDR1 is SNHLY and CDR2 is FYNNEI. With V trimmed by 4 bases and J by 0 bases, 3 bases remained unmatched. The CDR3 has 14 amino acids. This CDR3 is CASSVAGHSYEQYF. CDR3 nucleotides: TGTGCCAGCAGTGTAGCGGGCCACTCCTACGAGCAGTACTTC. Drawing the rest from reference TRBV2 and TRBJ2-7, the complete variable domain is EPEVTQTPSHQVTQMGQEVILRCVPISNHLYFYWYRQILGQKVEFLVSFYNNEISEKSEIFDDQFSVERPDGSNFTLKIRSTKLEDSAMYFCASSVAGHSYEQYFGPGTRLTVT.

The V and J genes are TRBV7-9 and TRBJ2-7, with D uncertain. The CDR3 sequence is 14 residues long. Germline V gene data show CDR1 as SEHNR and CDR2 as FQNEAQ (reference sequence). Deletions cut 1 base from V and 0 bases from J, with 7 bases between. CDR3 sequence: CASSLETDSYEQYF. The DNA for the CDR3 is TGTGCCAGCAGCTTAGAAACAGACTCCTACGAGCAGTACTTC.

The gene calls are TRBV6-5 and TRBJ1-6, with 7 bases matching TRBD1. The CDR3 is 15 residues long. J gave up 9 bases and V 0 bases, and 5 bases lay outside the gene matches. Germline V lookup: CDR1 MNHEY, CDR2 SVGAGI. Written as DNA, the CDR3 is TGTGCCAGCAGTTACTCGAAGGGACAGCTTTCACCCCTCCACTTT. Translation: CASSYSKGQLSPLHF.

Worth noting for this clone: Other DNA sequences in the same sample also yield this CDR3. This chain links TRBV9 with TRBJ1-4; D not certain. V was clipped by 4 bases and J by 0 bases, with 10 bases between them. Per germline, CDR1 SGDLS and CDR2 YYNGEE. This CDR3 is 15 amino acids long. The CDR3 reads CASSPGGTTNEKLFF. The CDR3 bases are TGTGCCAGCAGCCCGGGCGGGACAACTAATGAAAAACTGTTTTTT. Complete variable domain (other parts from reference TRBV9 and TRBJ1-4): DSGVTQTPKHLITATGQRVTLRCSPRSGDLSVYWYQQSLDQGLQFLIQYYNGEERAKGNILERFSAQQFPDLHSELNLSSLELGDSALYFCASSPGGTTNEKLFFGSGTQLSVL.

This clone appeared a single time. This chain joins TRBV7-6 and TRBJ2-5; maybe TRBD2 (5 bases). The CDR3 covers 15 residues. Germline-derived CDR1 and CDR2 are SGHVS and FNYEAQ. Trimming removed 0 bases at V and 1 base at J, with 9 bases between. The CDR3 spells CASSLARAFQETQYF. In DNA form, the CDR3 reads TGTGCCAGCAGCTTAGCGCGGGCCTTCCAAGAGACCCAGTACTTC.

This chain connects TRBV11-2 to TRBJ2-7, with 9 bases fitting TRBD1. Trimming removed 0 bases from V and 2 bases from J; junction bases left unmatched: 5. The CDR3 is 16 amino acids. Germline V gene sequence: CDR1 SGHAT, CDR2 FQNNGV. For the CDR3, the DNA is TGTGCCAGCAGCTTAGACTGGACAGGGGCAACCTACGAGCAGTACTTC. Its translation is CASSLDWTGATYEQYF.

The chain couples TRBV18 to TRBJ2-5; TRBD2 matches 11 bases. With V trimmed by 9 bases and J by 5 bases, 5 bases remained unmatched. CDR1 KGHSH and CDR2 LQKENI come from the germline V gene. The CDR3 is made up of 13 amino acids. Written as DNA, the CDR3 is TGTGCCAGTCGACTAGCGGGAAGGGAGACCCAGTACTTC. This sequence encodes CASRLAGRETQYF.